This TCR beta chain was sequenced for a study of blood T cell repertoires in COVID-19. On the study more broadly: Nucleic acid was either cDNA or gDNA, and it came from T cells, B-cell-depleted T cells, or PBMCs.

The CDR3 consists of 12 residues. Germline V CDR1 and CDR2: GTSNPN, SVGIG (reference sequence). Germline trimming cut 2 bases from V and 13 bases from J; bases unmatched to any gene: 3. The authors' processing: Reference gene primers were amplified, and this amplification served to estimate nucleated cell counts. Data came from immunoSEQ multiplex PCR; TCRdb stores just in-frame clones and leaves some out. V and J calls and clone size are as listed in that table; D and trimming were resolved from the DNA. The sample yields roughly 250,000 clones, approximately 91% seen once. Sequenced: peripheral blood. The TCR was taken from a man between 25 and 39 years old with COVID-19, enrolled during active disease. The rearrangement uses TRBV30 and TRBJ1-6; TRBD1 matches 9 bases. The CDR3 DNA reads as TGTGCCTGGAGTTACAGGGGGCCTCCCCTCCACTTT. Residues: CAWSYRGPPLHF. The entire variable domain, with the rest obtained from reference TRBV30 and TRBJ1-6, is as follows: SQTIHQWPATLVQPVGSPLSLECTVEGTSNPNLYWYRQAAGRGLQLLFYSVGIGQISSEVPQNLSASRPQDRQFILSSKKLLLSDSGFYLCAWSYRGPPLHFGNGTRLTVT.